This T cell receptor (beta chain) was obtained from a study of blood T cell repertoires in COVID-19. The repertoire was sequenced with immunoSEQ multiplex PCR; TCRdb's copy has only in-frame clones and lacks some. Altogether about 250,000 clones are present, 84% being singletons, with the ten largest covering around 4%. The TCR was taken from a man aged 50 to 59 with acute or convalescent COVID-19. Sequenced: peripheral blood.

CDR3: CASSWTGVTGELFF. The CDR3 region has the DNA TGTGCCAGCAGCTGGACAGGGGTCACCGGGGAGCTGTTTTTT. V is TRBV28 and J is TRBJ2-2; TRBD1 aligns across 9 bases. Germline V gene sequence: CDR1 MDHEN, CDR2 SYDVKM. The CDR3 is 14 amino acids. After removal of 6 bases from V and 4 bases from J, the junction contained 3 bases not matched to a gene. Full variable domain (outside the CDR3, taken from reference TRBV28 and TRBJ2-2): DVKVTQSSRYLVKRTGEKVFLECVQDMDHENMFWYRQDPGLGLRLIYFSYDVKMKEKGDIPEGYSVSREKKERFSLILESASTNQTSMYLCASSWTGVTGELFFGEGSRLTVL.